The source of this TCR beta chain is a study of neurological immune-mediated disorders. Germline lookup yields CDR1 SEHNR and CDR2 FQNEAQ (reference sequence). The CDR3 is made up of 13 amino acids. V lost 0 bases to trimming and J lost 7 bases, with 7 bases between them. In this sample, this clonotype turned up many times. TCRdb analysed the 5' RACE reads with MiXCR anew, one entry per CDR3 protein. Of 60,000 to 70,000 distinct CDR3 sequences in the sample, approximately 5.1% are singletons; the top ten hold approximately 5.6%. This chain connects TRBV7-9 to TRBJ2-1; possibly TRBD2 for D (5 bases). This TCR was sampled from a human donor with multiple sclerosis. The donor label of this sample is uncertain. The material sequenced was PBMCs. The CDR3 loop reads CASSLATGNEQFF. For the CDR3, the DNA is TGTGCCAGCAGCTTAGCGACGGGAAATGAGCAGTTCTTC.